This T cell receptor beta chain was sequenced during a study of OX40 agonist ivuxolimab in advanced cancers. Across the study: Patients received ivuxolimab, an agonistic anti-OX40 (CD134) antibody. The diagnoses of dose-escalation patients were hepatocellular carcinoma, melanoma, renal cell or head and neck cancer. Partial response was recorded in three patients: one hepatocellular carcinoma and two cutaneous melanoma cases.

The V gene end was trimmed by 3 bases and the J gene end by 2 bases; junction bases not matched to a gene: 2. Germline V gene sequence: CDR1 SGHRS, CDR2 YFSETQ. This CDR3 has 14 amino acids. Assay used: immunoSEQ multiplex PCR; TCRdb lists only in-frame clones, some missing. The data contain roughly 49,000 clones, approximately 90% of them singletons. The origin of this receptor is an adult with an advanced solid tumor such as melanoma, head and neck, liver or kidney cancer. The chain links TRBV5-1 to TRBJ1-2; 9 bases align to TRBD1. The sample in question was CD4+ or CD8+ T cells sorted from blood, obtained in a trial of the OX40 agonist ivuxolimab. DNA of the CDR3: TGCGCCAGCAGCTCCGGACAGGGGAACTATGGCTACACCTTC. This encodes CASSSGQGNYGYTF.